The next 7 T cell receptor beta chains were all read from a single sample in a study of identical twins. TCRdb re-called the 5' RACE reads through MiXCR, storing one row per CDR3 protein. The sample shows approximately 690,000 distinct CDR3 sequences, 5.5% to 6.5% of them seen only once. Sequenced sample: naive T cells sorted from blood. Source of these receptors: a man between 18 and 29 years old in good health.

Only a few counts were recorded for this clonotype. The chain is built from TRBV7-6 and TRBJ2-3; no definite D call. The V gene's germline CDR1 is SGHVS and CDR2 FNYEAQ. Trimming took off 4 bases at V and 6 bases at J, with 23 bases between the two ends. The CDR3 runs to 17 residues. CDR3 bases: TGTGCCAGCAGCTCACCCGATGTCACCCTCCGTTTCGATACGCAGTATTTT. It codes for CASSSPDVTLRFDTQYF.

The chain is built from TRBV24-1 and TRBJ1-5; maybe TRBD1 (5 bases). CDR1 is KGHDR and CDR2 is SFDVKD in the germline V gene. Trimming shortened V by 5 bases and J by 8 bases, and 6 bases separated the two germline ends. This CDR3 is built from 11 residues. In DNA, the CDR3 is TGTGCCACCAGTGTACAGGAGCCCCAGCATTTT. It yields the protein CATSVQEPQHF.

This clonotype was recorded at least ten times. The chain recombines TRBV7-9 with TRBJ1-1; D ambiguous. In germline, CDR1 is SEHNR, CDR2 FQNEAQ (reference sequence). The CDR3 is 13 residues long. V lost 4 bases to trimming and J lost 1 base, with 7 bases between them. Here the CDR3 DNA reads TGTGCCAGCAGCTCCCAGTGGAACACTGAAGCTTTCTTT. Its translation is CASSSQWNTEAFF.

In its sample, this clonotype was seen many times. The rearrangement links TRBV5-1 to TRBJ1-1; D gene ambiguous. The CDR3 loop spans 14 amino acids. The ends were cut back, 1 base at V and 7 bases at J, with 14 bases in the middle. Germline V CDR1 and CDR2: SGHRS, YFSETQ. The chain's CDR3 is CASSLYRVESEAFF. The CDR3 DNA is TGCGCCAGCAGCTTGTATCGTGTTGAAAGTGAAGCTTTCTTT.

About this clonotype itself: One junction end does not reproduce the germline sequence, and a read error may be involved. The chain recombines TRBV5-1 with TRBJ2-5, with TRBD1 as a possible D gene (6 bases). This CDR3 spans 16 amino acids. Germline CDR1 SGHRS, CDR2 YFSETQ. The CDR3 nucleotides are TGCGCCAGCAGCTTGGGAACAGGGATTAGTGGAGAGACCCAGAACTTC. This translates into CASSLGTGISGETQNF.

The chain carries TRBV10-3 and TRBJ2-7; D is perhaps TRBD1 or TRBD2 (5 bases each). The CDR3 is 13 amino acids. CDR1 is ENHRY and CDR2 is SYGVKD in the germline V gene. Trimming took off 5 bases at V and 3 bases at J, with 11 bases between the two ends. The CDR3 nucleotides are TGTGCCATCAGTCGGGACGGAGACTACGAGCAGTACGTC. Amino acid sequence: CAISRDGDYEQYV.

CDR3: CSAKGQSNYGYTF. CDR3 in DNA: TGCAGTGCGAAGGGGCAGTCCAACTATGGCTACACCTTC. This chain joins TRBV20-1 and TRBJ1-2; a weak D match, TRBD1 (5 bases). This CDR3 contains 13 residues. From germline, CDR1 is DFQATT and CDR2 SNEGSKA (reference sequence). V was pared by 6 bases and J by 2 bases, with 13 bases between.